These 10 T cell receptor beta chains were all obtained from the same sample, sequenced in a study of PD-1 blockade in classical Hodgkin lymphoma. Clones were read by immunoSEQ multiplex PCR, and TCRdb kept only the in-frame ones, dropping some. The sample includes approximately 20,000 clones, roughly 75% of them seen just once. In every patient, relapse followed autologous stem cell transplantation, while exposure to brentuximab vedotin differed. The source material was peripheral blood mononuclear cells (PBMCs), sampled before the second cycle of nivolumab. These receptors came from a human donor with classical Hodgkin lymphoma.

The CDR3 bases are TGCGCCAGCAGCGGACGACAGGGTGATGGAAACATTCAGTACTTC. This codes for CASSGRQGDGNIQYF. The chain links TRBV4-1 to TRBJ2-4, with 7 bases lining up with TRBD1. The germline CDR1 and CDR2 sequences are MGHRA and YSYEKL. The CDR3 spans 15 residues. V was pared by 5 bases and J by 6 bases, with 10 bases of the junction left unmatched.

The V gene is TRBV7-8, the J gene TRBJ1-5, with TRBD1 matching over 10 bases. V shed 6 bases and J 5 bases; nucleotides not matched to a gene: 10. Germline-derived CDR1 and CDR2 are SGHVS and FQNEAQ. The CDR3 covers 16 residues. CDR3 loop: CASSTLGGTGDQPQHF. CDR3 in DNA: TGTGCCAGCAGTACCTTAGGGGGGACAGGGGATCAGCCCCAGCATTTT.

The chain couples TRBV27 to TRBJ2-1; 11 bases line up with TRBD2. The germline V gene encodes CDR1 MNHEY and CDR2 SMNVEV (reference sequence). The CDR3 is 16 residues long. With 5 bases clipped from V and 1 base from J, the junction kept 4 bases outside the gene matches. The CDR3 spells CASSHGTSGSYNEQFF. CDR3 coding DNA: TGTGCCAGCAGTCACGGGACTAGCGGATCCTACAATGAGCAGTTCTTC.

This clone was seen only a few times. The chain has TRBV27 and TRBJ2-7, with 8 bases matching TRBD2. The CDR3 has 14 residues. Germline CDR1 reads MNHEY; CDR2 reads SMNVEV (reference sequence). V gave up 6 bases and J gave up 4 bases; unmatched junction bases: 8. The DNA of the CDR3 is TGTGCCAGCAGGCGAGCGGGAGACGGTTACGAGCAGTACTTC. Its protein is CASRRAGDGYEQYF.

The CDR3 DNA reads TGCGCCAGCAGCTTGAGGGACAGGGCAACAGATACGCAGTATTTT. This codes for CASSLRDRATDTQYF. The chain has TRBV5-1 and TRBJ2-3; 9 bases match TRBD1. Trimming removed 1 base from V and 3 bases from J; junction bases left unmatched: 3. Per the germline V gene, CDR1 is SGHRS and CDR2 is YFSETQ. The CDR3 runs to 15 residues.

The J gene is TRBJ2-3, the V gene TRBV5-1; no reliable D call. Germline loops: CDR1 SGHRS, CDR2 YFSETQ. V was shortened by 0 bases and J by 0 bases, with 8 bases between the two germline ends. This CDR3 comprises 15 residues. CDR3 bases: TGCGCCAGCAGCTTGGTCGAAGCTAGCACAGATACGCAGTATTTT. It codes for CASSLVEASTDTQYF.

The rearrangement joins TRBV11-1 to TRBJ2-7; 12 positions agree with TRBD2. Germline V gene sequence: CDR1 SGHAT, CDR2 FQDESV (reference sequence). V shed 5 bases, J shed 2 bases, and the junction held 4 bases outside the gene matches. This CDR3 has 15 amino acids. The DNA for the CDR3 is TGTGCCAGCAGCCGGACTAGCGGGGACCCCTACGAGCAGTACTTC. It yields the protein CASSRTSGDPYEQYF.

This clone was seen only a few times. The rearrangement links TRBV4-1 to TRBJ2-1, with 7 bases fitting TRBD2. Unmatched junction bases numbered 8, after V lost 5 bases and J lost 4 bases. Germline assignment: CDR1 MGHRA and CDR2 YSYEKL. The CDR3 runs 15 residues. The CDR3 region is CASSVRLAAYNEQFF. CDR3 DNA: TGCGCCAGCAGCGTTCGACTAGCTGCTTACAATGAGCAGTTCTTC.

V gene TRBV5-4 combines with J gene TRBJ2-7, with 12 bases that match TRBD2. CDR1 and CDR2 from the germline V gene are SGHNT and YYREEE (reference sequence). The V and J ends lost 2 bases and 4 bases, in that order; junction bases with no gene match: 7. This CDR3 comprises 16 residues. CDR3 sequence reads: CASSFSPGTSGYEQYF. For the CDR3, the DNA is TGTGCCAGCAGCTTCTCGCCCGGGACTAGCGGGTACGAGCAGTACTTC.

The chain links TRBV7-9 to TRBJ2-3; D gene unclear. Germline loops: CDR1 SEHNR, CDR2 FQNEAQ (reference sequence). The V and J ends lost 5 bases and 1 base respectively, with 13 bases between them. The CDR3 consists of 15 residues. CDR3 nucleotides: TGTGCCAGCAGCCTCAGAGTGGGCCGCACAGATACGCAGTATTTT. This translates into CASSLRVGRTDTQYF.